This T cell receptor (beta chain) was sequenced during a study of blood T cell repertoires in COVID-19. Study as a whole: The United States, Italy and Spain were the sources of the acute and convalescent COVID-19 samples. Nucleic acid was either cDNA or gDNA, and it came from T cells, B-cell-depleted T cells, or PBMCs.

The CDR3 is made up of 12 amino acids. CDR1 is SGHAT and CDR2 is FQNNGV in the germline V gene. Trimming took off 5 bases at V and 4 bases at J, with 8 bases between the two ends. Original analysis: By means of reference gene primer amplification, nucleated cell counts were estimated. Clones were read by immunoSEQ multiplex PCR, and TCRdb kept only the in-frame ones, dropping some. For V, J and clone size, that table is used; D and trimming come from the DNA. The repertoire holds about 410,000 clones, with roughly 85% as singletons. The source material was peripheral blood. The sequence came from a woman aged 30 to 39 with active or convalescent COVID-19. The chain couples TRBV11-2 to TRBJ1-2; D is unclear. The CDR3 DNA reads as TGTGCCAGCAGCGTTCGGGTCTATGGCTACACCTTC. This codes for CASSVRVYGYTF.